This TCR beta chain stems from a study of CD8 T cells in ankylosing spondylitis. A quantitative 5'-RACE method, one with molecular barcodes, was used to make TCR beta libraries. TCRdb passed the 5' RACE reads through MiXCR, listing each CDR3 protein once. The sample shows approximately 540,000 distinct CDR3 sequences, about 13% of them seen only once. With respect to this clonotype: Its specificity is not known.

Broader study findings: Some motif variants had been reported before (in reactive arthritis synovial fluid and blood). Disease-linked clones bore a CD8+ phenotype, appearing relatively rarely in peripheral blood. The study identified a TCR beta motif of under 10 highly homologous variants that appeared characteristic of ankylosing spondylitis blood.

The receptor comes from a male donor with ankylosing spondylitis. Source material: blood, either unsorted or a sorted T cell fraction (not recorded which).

CDR3 in amino acids: CASSIDRGKQFF. The CDR3 DNA reads TGTGCCAGTAGTATAGATCGGGGTAAGCAGTTCTTC. V and J are TRBV19 and TRBJ2-1; possibly TRBD2 for D (5 bases). This CDR3 has 12 residues. Germline lookup yields CDR1 LNHDA and CDR2 SQIVND (reference sequence). Trimming took 0 bases from V and 11 from J, leaving 8 bases between them. The full variable domain, rest sourced from reference TRBV19 and TRBJ2-1, is DGGITQSPKYLFRKEGQNVTLSCEQNLNHDAMYWYRQDPGQGLRLIYYSQIVNDFQKGDIAEGYSVSREKKESFPLTVTSAQKNPTAFYLCASSIDRGKQFFGPGTRLTVL.